A selection of T cell receptor beta chains follows, all from one sample in a study of T cell repertoires in cytomegalovirus infection. MiXCR, run by TCRdb on the reads, gives a single entry per CDR3 protein. In the table there are under 300,000 distinct CDR3 sequences, approximately 13% of which are singletons. The sample was PBMCs. Every receptor here comes from a human donor in good health (CMV status not recorded). Some clones in this sample may be carry-over from other donors' samples. The CDR3 runs from the conserved cysteine through the conserved F or W. The D gene is left open where the match is weak. Rows may omit the clone size; those that give it use once, few, many or a size class.

abundance	j_gene	v_gene	d_gene	CDR3nt	CDR3aa
many	TRBJ1-2	TRBV7-2	.	TGTGCCAGCAGCTTGAACAGAGGACAGTTCTATGGCTACACCTTC	CASSLNRGQFYGYTF
few	TRBJ2-7	TRBV6-2/TRBV6-3	TRBD2	TGTGCCAGCAGTTACACGGGAGGGTACGAGCAGTACTTC	CASSYTGGYEQYF
many	TRBJ1-3	TRBV12-3/TRBV12-4	.	TGTGCCAGCAGTCTACGGGATGCTAGAAGAAACACCATATATTTT	CASSLRDARRNTIYF
many	TRBJ2-1	TRBV7-2	TRBD2	TGTGCCAGCAGGTTGGCCAGGACTAGCGGAAATGAGCAGTTCTTC	CASRLARTSGNEQFF
.	TRBJ2-5	TRBV12-3/TRBV12-4	TRBD1	TGTGCCAGCAGATTCGGGACAGGGGGACAAGAGACCCAGTACTTC	CASRFGTGGQETQYF
many	TRBJ2-3	TRBV28	.	TGTGCCAGCAGTTTATCCCCCTGGCGGGGAGGAACAGATACGCAGTATTTT	CASSLSPWRGGTDTQYF
.	TRBJ1-1	TRBV10-3	TRBD1	TGTGCCATCAGTGTACTCGACAGGGACCCTGAAGCTTTCTTT	CAISVLDRDPEAFF
.	TRBJ2-3	TRBV15	TRBD2	TGTGCCACCAGCATCGTGGCGGGAGGACCAGATACGCAGTATTTT	CATSIVAGGPDTQYF
many	TRBJ1-1	TRBV28	.	TGTGCCAGCAGTTCGGGACACGGGGTATTTGAAGCTTTCTTT	CASSSGHGVFEAFF
.	TRBJ1-1	TRBV5-1	.	TGCGCCAGCAGCTTGGAACCTCCCCACACTGAAGCTTTCTTT	CASSLEPPHTEAFF
.	TRBJ2-1	TRBV6-6	.	TGTGCCAGCACCCCAGGGCTCCCGGCCAATGAGCAGTTCTTC	CASTPGLPANEQFF
many	TRBJ2-7	TRBV6-2/TRBV6-3	.	TGTGCCAGCATCGAGACAGGGGAGGGAAACGAGCAGTACTTC	CASIETGEGNEQYF
.	TRBJ2-5	TRBV6-1	.	TGTGCCAGCAGTCTTATGACAGGTCACCAAGAGACCCAGTACTTC	CASSLMTGHQETQYF
few	TRBJ1-2	TRBV5-1	TRBD1	TGCGCCAGCACTACGACAGGGGGAGAGGCTAACTATGGCTACACCTTC	CASTTTGGEANYGYTF
few	TRBJ2-5	TRBV18	.	TGTGCCAGCCGCACACAGCAAGAGACCCAGTACTTC	CASRTQQETQYF
few	TRBJ1-2	TRBV5-1	.	TGCGCCAGCAGCTTGGAGGCGGACCTCTATGGCTACACCTTC	CASSLEADLYGYTF
few	TRBJ2-3	TRBV20-1	TRBD2	TGCAGTGCTCCTCGGAGCGGGAGCGTCGCAGATACGCAGTATTTT	CSAPRSGSVADTQYF